This is a list of T cell receptor beta chains from one sample in a study of blood T cells in healthy people across ages. From the 5' RACE reads, TCRdb called clonotypes with MiXCR, one entry per CDR3 protein. The table has under 700,000 distinct CDR3 sequences, about 24% seen once. The same sample was also studied in work on T cells of mothers and their children.

Sequencing used blood. Receptors were obtained from a boy aged 5 to 17 in good health. Both conserved end residues are part of each CDR3. Each record gives: clone size, J gene, V gene, D gene, CDR3 DNA, CDR3 protein. A D gene is named only where the DNA matches it firmly. Some rows have no size entry. The others give once, few or many, or a class for an expanded clone.

clone size: few
J gene: TRBJ1-1
V gene: TRBV7-8
D gene: -
CDR3 DNA: TGTGCCAGCAGCTTAGTGACGACAGAACTATCTGAAGCTTTCTTT
CDR3 protein: CASSLVTTELSEAFF

clone size: few
J gene: TRBJ2-1
V gene: TRBV12-3/TRBV12-4
D gene: -
CDR3 DNA: TGTGCCAGCAGCCTAGCTAAAGTCTTGAGGGCCTACAATGAGCAGTTCTTC
CDR3 protein: CASSLAKVLRAYNEQFF

clone size: -
J gene: TRBJ2-3
V gene: TRBV19
D gene: TRBD2
CDR3 DNA: TGTGCCAGTAGTGCGGGACCGACTAGCTGGGATGATACGCAGTATTTT
CDR3 protein: CASSAGPTSWDDTQYF

clone size: few
J gene: TRBJ1-5
V gene: TRBV2
D gene: -
CDR3 DNA: TGTGCCAGCAGTGAAGACTGGGGTTACAATCAGCCCCAGCATTTT
CDR3 protein: CASSEDWGYNQPQHF

clone size: -
J gene: TRBJ2-3
V gene: TRBV11-2
D gene: TRBD1
CDR3 DNA: TGTGCCAGCAGCCCTGGGACAGGGGATGTTTGGCAGGTTAGCACAGATACGCAGTATTTT
CDR3 protein: CASSPGTGDVWQVSTDTQYF

clone size: -
J gene: TRBJ2-3
V gene: TRBV28
D gene: -
CDR3 DNA: TGTGCCAGCAGTTTATGGGGGAATCCCACAGATACGCAGTATTTT
CDR3 protein: CASSLWGNPTDTQYF

clone size: many
J gene: TRBJ2-1
V gene: TRBV6-4
D gene: TRBD2
CDR3 DNA: TGTGCCAGCAGTGACTCGACTAGCGGGTACAATGAGCAGTTCTTC
CDR3 protein: CASSDSTSGYNEQFF

clone size: few
J gene: TRBJ2-3
V gene: TRBV28
D gene: -
CDR3 DNA: TGTGCCAGCAGTCCTCGACAGTTTGGCACAGATACGCAGTATTTT
CDR3 protein: CASSPRQFGTDTQYF

clone size: few
J gene: TRBJ1-1
V gene: TRBV7-2
D gene: TRBD1
CDR3 DNA: TGTGCCAGCAGCCCGGACAGGGGGAGGGCGGAAGCTTTCTTT
CDR3 protein: CASSPDRGRAEAFF

clone size: -
J gene: TRBJ2-1
V gene: TRBV29-1
D gene: -
CDR3 DNA: TGCAGCGTTGCACGGGAGAGCTCCTACAATGAGCAGTTCTTC
CDR3 protein: CSVARESSYNEQFF

clone size: many
J gene: TRBJ1-1
V gene: TRBV3-1
D gene: -
CDR3 DNA: TGTGCCAGCAGCCCAGGACGCAGCCTTGAAGCTTTCTTT
CDR3 protein: CASSPGRSLEAFF

clone size: few
J gene: TRBJ2-7
V gene: TRBV5-1
D gene: -
CDR3 DNA: TGCGCCAGCAGCTTGTCAGGGCCCAGAGGGGTTCAGGAGCAGTACTTC
CDR3 protein: CASSLSGPRGVQEQYF

clone size: -
J gene: TRBJ2-6
V gene: TRBV27
D gene: TRBD1
CDR3 DNA: TGTGCCAGCAGTTTGTGGACAGGGGCACGCTCTGGGGCCAACGTCCTGACTTTC
CDR3 protein: CASSLWTGARSGANVLTF

clone size: -
J gene: TRBJ2-1
V gene: TRBV9
D gene: TRBD2
CDR3 DNA: TGTGCCAGCAGCCCAATAGGGAGCGGGGGCTCCTACAATGAGCAGTTCTTC
CDR3 protein: CASSPIGSGGSYNEQFF

clone size: few
J gene: TRBJ1-1
V gene: TRBV5-6
D gene: -
CDR3 DNA: TGTGCCAGCAGCGTTGGATTGGGGGGTTGCACTGAAGCTTTCTTT
CDR3 protein: CASSVGLGGCTEAFF

clone size: few
J gene: TRBJ2-1
V gene: TRBV6-2/TRBV6-3
D gene: TRBD2
CDR3 DNA: TGTGCCAGCAGCTTGATTAGCGGGAATCCTCCCGGTGACAATGAGCAGTTCTTC
CDR3 protein: CASSLISGNPPGDNEQFF

clone size: -
J gene: TRBJ2-1
V gene: TRBV5-5
D gene: TRBD1
CDR3 DNA: TGTGCCAGCAGCTTGTTAAGATTAGACTGGACAGGGCAGTTCTTC
CDR3 protein: CASSLLRLDWTGQFF

clone size: -
J gene: TRBJ2-2
V gene: TRBV28
D gene: -
CDR3 DNA: TGTGCCAGCAGTTACACCGGGGAGCTGTTTTTT
CDR3 protein: CASSYTGELFF

clone size: few
J gene: TRBJ2-1
V gene: TRBV29-1
D gene: TRBD2
CDR3 DNA: TGCAGCGTTCCGTCGGGGGGGGGAAATGAGCAGTTCTTC
CDR3 protein: CSVPSGGGNEQFF

clone size: few
J gene: TRBJ2-7
V gene: TRBV20-1
D gene: TRBD1
CDR3 DNA: TGCAGTGCAACGTCAGGACAGGCACTTTACGAGCAGTACTTC
CDR3 protein: CSATSGQALYEQYF

clone size: -
J gene: TRBJ2-7
V gene: TRBV4-1
D gene: -
CDR3 DNA: TGCGCCAGCAGCCAAGGGGTTATGGGCAACGAGCAGTACTTC
CDR3 protein: CASSQGVMGNEQYF

clone size: few
J gene: TRBJ2-1
V gene: TRBV5-6
D gene: -
CDR3 DNA: TGTGCCAGCAGCCTCGAATGGGGCGGGACCAATGAGCAGTTCTTC
CDR3 protein: CASSLEWGGTNEQFF

clone size: many
J gene: TRBJ1-1
V gene: TRBV24-1
D gene: TRBD1
CDR3 DNA: TGTGCCACCAGTGATTCGGACAGGGACACTGAAGCTTTCTTT
CDR3 protein: CATSDSDRDTEAFF

clone size: few
J gene: TRBJ2-3
V gene: TRBV6-6
D gene: -
CDR3 DNA: TGTGCCAGCAGTTTTGAGCGCCGAAGGGATACGCAGTATTTT
CDR3 protein: CASSFERRRDTQYF

clone size: -
J gene: TRBJ2-4
V gene: TRBV2
D gene: -
CDR3 DNA: TGTGCCAACCGGGGCCAAGCCAAAAACATTCAGTACTTC
CDR3 protein: CANRGQAKNIQYF

clone size: -
J gene: TRBJ2-5
V gene: TRBV7-8
D gene: -
CDR3 DNA: TGTGCCAGCAGCTTAGATCCGGGGTGGAAGACCCAGTACTTC
CDR3 protein: CASSLDPGWKTQYF

clone size: few
J gene: TRBJ1-1
V gene: TRBV6-1
D gene: TRBD1
CDR3 DNA: TGTGCCAGCAGCCGAGGGGGTGCAGGGGGCGAAAAAAAGAACACTGAAGCTTTCTTT
CDR3 protein: CASSRGGAGGEKKNTEAFF

clone size: few
J gene: TRBJ1-2
V gene: TRBV20-1
D gene: -
CDR3 DNA: TGCAGTGCTTGGTTAAACAGGGCTTGGGGTGATGGCTACACCTTC
CDR3 protein: CSAWLNRAWGDGYTF

clone size: few
J gene: TRBJ1-1
V gene: TRBV5-5
D gene: -
CDR3 DNA: TGTGCCAGCAGCCCCCTGTTGGGGATAAACACTGAAGCTTTCTTT
CDR3 protein: CASSPLLGINTEAFF

clone size: few
J gene: TRBJ1-1
V gene: TRBV5-1
D gene: -
CDR3 DNA: TGCGCCAGCAAGGAGGGAGTGGACACTGAAGCTTTCTTT
CDR3 protein: CASKEGVDTEAFF

clone size: -
J gene: TRBJ2-5
V gene: TRBV29-1
D gene: TRBD2
CDR3 DNA: TGCAGCGTGAGGGTTACTAGCGGGAAGGGAGAGACCCAGTACTTC
CDR3 protein: CSVRVTSGKGETQYF

clone size: -
J gene: TRBJ2-1
V gene: TRBV10-3
D gene: TRBD2
CDR3 DNA: TGTGCCATCAGTGAGTCCAAGCGGGAGGACGAGCAGCTCTTC
CDR3 protein: CAISESKREDEQLF

clone size: few
J gene: TRBJ1-1
V gene: TRBV20-1
D gene: TRBD1
CDR3 DNA: TGCAGTGCTAGCCCCTGGACAGGGAACACTGAAGCTTTCTTT
CDR3 protein: CSASPWTGNTEAFF

clone size: few
J gene: TRBJ2-1
V gene: TRBV27
D gene: -
CDR3 DNA: TGTGCCAGCACCCCCCGACAGGAGGTCTACAATGAGCAGTTCTTC
CDR3 protein: CASTPRQEVYNEQFF

clone size: few
J gene: TRBJ1-4
V gene: TRBV12-3/TRBV12-4
D gene: -
CDR3 DNA: TGTGCCAGCAGTTTAAGGGAAGCGAGCGAAAAACTGTTTTTT
CDR3 protein: CASSLREASEKLFF

clone size: -
J gene: TRBJ2-7
V gene: TRBV14
D gene: -
CDR3 DNA: TGTGCCAGCAGCCAAATTCTATACGAGCAGTACTTC
CDR3 protein: CASSQILYEQYF

clone size: few
J gene: TRBJ2-7
V gene: TRBV5-1
D gene: -
CDR3 DNA: TGCGCCAGCAGCTTTCTGGGGTTCTACGAGCAGTACTTC
CDR3 protein: CASSFLGFYEQYF

clone size: few
J gene: TRBJ2-5
V gene: TRBV10-3
D gene: -
CDR3 DNA: TGTGCCATCGCAGACAACCAAGAGACCCAGTACTTC
CDR3 protein: CAIADNQETQYF

clone size: -
J gene: TRBJ1-1
V gene: TRBV11-2
D gene: -
CDR3 DNA: TGTGCCAGCAGCCACACCGGGGGGGAGAACACTGAAGCTTTCTTT
CDR3 protein: CASSHTGGENTEAFF

clone size: once
J gene: TRBJ2-1
V gene: TRBV3-1
D gene: TRBD2
CDR3 DNA: TGTGCCAGCAGCCTGATGTTGGGACTACCGTCACCCAATGAGCAGTTCTTC
CDR3 protein: CASSLMLGLPSPNEQFF

clone size: -
J gene: TRBJ2-1
V gene: TRBV7-2
D gene: TRBD1
CDR3 DNA: TGTGCCAGCACCGCAGGACAGGGGGCTTACAATGAGCAGTTCTTC
CDR3 protein: CASTAGQGAYNEQFF

clone size: few
J gene: TRBJ1-4
V gene: TRBV7-8
D gene: -
CDR3 DNA: TGTGCCAGCAGCTCAGACCCCGACGGGAAACTGTTTTTT
CDR3 protein: CASSSDPDGKLFF

clone size: few
J gene: TRBJ2-1
V gene: TRBV7-2
D gene: -
CDR3 DNA: TGTGCCAGCAGCTCCCATCTAAGGGGAGGAAGCTACAATGAGCAGTTCTTC
CDR3 protein: CASSSHLRGGSYNEQFF

clone size: -
J gene: TRBJ1-4
V gene: TRBV12-3/TRBV12-4
D gene: -
CDR3 DNA: TGTGCCAGCAGTTTTGGGCTAGGGGGTGAAAAACTGTTTTTT
CDR3 protein: CASSFGLGGEKLFF

clone size: -
J gene: TRBJ2-4
V gene: TRBV27
D gene: -
CDR3 DNA: TGTGCCAGCAGATCAGGGGCCAACAAAAACATTCAGTACTTC
CDR3 protein: CASRSGANKNIQYF

clone size: few
J gene: TRBJ2-1
V gene: TRBV21-1
D gene: -
CDR3 DNA: TGTGCCAGCAGCAAAGTAGTTGGGACTAGCGGGAGAGTAGATTGGGCGTCCTACAATGAGCAGTTCTTC
CDR3 protein: CASSKVVGTSGRVDWASYNEQFF